This TCR beta chain was captured by sequencing in a study of blood T cell repertoires in COVID-19. Overall study: Sites across the United States, Italy and Spain contributed samples from acute and convalescent COVID-19.

V lost 2 bases and J 7 bases, leaving 10 bases between the germline ends. Looked up from germline, CDR1 is SGHRS and CDR2 is YFSETQ. CDR3 length: 13 amino acids. This table comes from immunoSEQ multiplex PCR, and its TCRdb copy is limited to in-frame clones, with some not included. The data contain roughly 300,000 clones, more than 70% of them singletons. The chain employs TRBV5-1 and TRBJ2-1, with TRBD2 as a possible D gene (5 bases). What was sequenced was peripheral blood. This TCR was recovered from a woman between 50 and 59 years old who had recovered from COVID-19. This CDR3 is CASSFGLSNEQFF. In DNA form, the CDR3 reads TGCGCCAGCAGCTTTGGACTGTCGAATGAGCAGTTCTTC.